This T cell receptor beta chain was sequenced in a study of tumor-infiltrating lymphocytes in localized non-small cell lung cancer. Study details: Some samples were collected after neoadjuvant chemotherapy; smokers, never-smokers and several histologies were included.

Libraries were prepared by immunoSEQ multiplex PCR; TCRdb keeps only in-frame clonotypes and omits some of them. The table has fewer than 15,000 clones, 68% seen once. V was clipped by 0 bases and J by 8 bases, with 14 bases between them. The germline gives CDR1 LGHNA, CDR2 YSLEER. This CDR3 is 16 amino acids long. The study's findings and limits: Higher tumor T cell infiltration than in uninvolved lung was supported by TCRbeta sequencing. Each assay used a separate piece of the same tissue. Tumor T-cell fraction from TCR sequencing was not associated with recurrence-free survival (p = 0.61).

In its sample, this clone was seen once. Its antigen is undetermined. The TCR was taken from a human donor with non-small cell lung cancer. Input material: lung tumor tissue. J is TRBJ1-6 and V is TRBV4-3; D remains unclear. In DNA, the CDR3 is TGCGCCAGCAGCCAAGATCTGTGGGGAAGTGATTCACCCCTCCACTTT. It specifies CASSQDLWGSDSPLHF.